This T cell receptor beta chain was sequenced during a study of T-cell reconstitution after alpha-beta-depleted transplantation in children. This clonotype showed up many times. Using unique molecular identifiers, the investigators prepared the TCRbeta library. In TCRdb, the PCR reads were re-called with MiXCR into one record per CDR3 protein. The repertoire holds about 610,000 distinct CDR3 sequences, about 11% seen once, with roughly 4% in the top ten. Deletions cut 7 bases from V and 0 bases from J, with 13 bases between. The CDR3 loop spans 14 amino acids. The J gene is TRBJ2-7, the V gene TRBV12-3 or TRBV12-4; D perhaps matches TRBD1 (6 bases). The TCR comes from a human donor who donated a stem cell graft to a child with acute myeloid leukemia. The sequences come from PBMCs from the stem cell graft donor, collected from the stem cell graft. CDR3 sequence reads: CASKPGQSSYEQYF. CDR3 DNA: TGTGCCAGCAAGCCGGGACAAAGCTCCTACGAGCAGTACTTC.